Listed below are T cell receptor beta chains from one sample, sequenced in a study of T cell changes during pregnancy in multiple sclerosis. The method was immunoSEQ multiplex PCR; TCRdb's version includes in-frame clones alone and lacks a portion of them. The table lists 45,000 to 60,000 clones, around nine tenths of them singletons, with 0.35% to 0.45% in the top ten. Sample: CD4+ T cells from peripheral blood mononuclear cells, taken before pregnancy. The origin of the receptors is a female donor with multiple sclerosis, enrolled in a pregnancy study. Both conserved end residues are part of each CDR3. Each record gives: V gene, CDR3 length, J gene, clone size, D gene, CDR3 DNA, CDR3 protein. A D gene is named only where the DNA matches it firmly. For some rows the clone size is stated as once, few or many, or as a class when expanded; others skip it.

V: TRBV2; length: 14; J: TRBJ2-1; size: .; D: TRBD2; DNA: TGTGCCAGCACTAGACTAGCGGGACACAATGAGCAGTTCTTC; CDR3: CASTRLAGHNEQFF
V: TRBV13; length: 20; J: TRBJ2-6; size: .; D: TRBD1; DNA: TGTGCCAGCAGCTTAATAAGGGGGCGCTTTAAAGGCTCTGGGGCCAACGTCCTGACTTTC; CDR3: CASSLIRGRFKGSGANVLTF
V: TRBV18; length: 15; J: TRBJ1-1; size: .; D: .; DNA: TGTGCCAGCTCACCGTCGACAGATGTGAACACTGAAGCTTTCTTT; CDR3: CASSPSTDVNTEAFF
V: TRBV5-1; length: 17; J: TRBJ2-7; size: .; D: .; DNA: TGCGCCAGCAGCCCCGCCGGGAGACACGGTAGAAACTACGAGCAGTACTTC; CDR3: CASSPAGRHGRNYEQYF
V: TRBV5-1; length: 13; J: TRBJ2-5; size: .; D: TRBD1; DNA: TGCGCCAGCAGCCGACAGGGAGAAGAGACCCAGTACTTC; CDR3: CASSRQGEETQYF
V: TRBV4-2; length: 16; J: TRBJ2-7; size: .; D: TRBD2; DNA: TGTGCCAGCAGCCCGGGACTAGCGGGAACGGCCGTCGAGCAGTACTTC; CDR3: CASSPGLAGTAVEQYF
V: TRBV28; length: 12; J: TRBJ2-7; size: .; D: .; DNA: TGTGCCAGCAGTTTGCGGGTCAACGAGCAGTACTTC; CDR3: CASSLRVNEQYF
V: TRBV4-3; length: 15; J: TRBJ2-5; size: .; D: .; DNA: TGCGCCAGCAGCCAAGCCACAGGGCGAGGTGAGACCCAGTACTTC; CDR3: CASSQATGRGETQYF
V: TRBV5-1; length: 15; J: TRBJ1-2; size: few; D: TRBD1; DNA: TGCGCCAGCAGCCCCCTTTTGGAGGGGGCCTATGGCTACACCTTC; CDR3: CASSPLLEGAYGYTF
V: TRBV4-1; length: 15; J: TRBJ2-1; size: .; D: TRBD2; DNA: TGCGCCAGCAGCCAAGGCCTAGCGGGACCCCGTGAGCAGTTCTTC; CDR3: CASSQGLAGPREQFF
V: TRBV6-1; length: 12; J: TRBJ2-2; size: .; D: .; DNA: TGTGCCACTTATCGGGGCACCGGGGAGCTGTTTTTT; CDR3: CATYRGTGELFF
V: TRBV4-3; length: 14; J: TRBJ2-1; size: .; D: TRBD2; DNA: TGCGCCAGCAGCCAAGGACTAGCGGTGGATGAGCAGTTCTTC; CDR3: CASSQGLAVDEQFF
V: TRBV7-2; length: 15; J: TRBJ2-1; size: .; D: TRBD1; DNA: TGTGCCAGCAGCTCGAGGACAGGGAACATCGATGAGCAGTTCTTC; CDR3: CASSSRTGNIDEQFF
V: TRBV7-8; length: 17; J: TRBJ2-3; size: once; D: TRBD1; DNA: TGTGCCAGCAGCTTAGTCTGGACAGGGTGGGGGGCAGATACGCAGTATTTT; CDR3: CASSLVWTGWGADTQYF
V: TRBV7-9; length: 17; J: TRBJ2-4; size: .; D: .; DNA: TGTGCCAGCAGCCAGCGGACAGCCCCATTGGCCAAAAACATTCAGTACTTC; CDR3: CASSQRTAPLAKNIQYF
V: TRBV2; length: 17; J: TRBJ2-2; size: .; D: TRBD2; DNA: TGTGCCAGCACTACGGGACTAGCGGGAGTTAACACCGGGGAGCTGTTTTTT; CDR3: CASTTGLAGVNTGELFF
V: TRBV9; length: 14; J: TRBJ1-1; size: .; D: .; DNA: TGTGCCAGCAGCGCCGAGGGGGAAAACACTGAAGCTTTCTTT; CDR3: CASSAEGENTEAFF
V: TRBV5-4; length: 14; J: TRBJ1-1; size: .; D: TRBD1; DNA: TGTGCCAGCAGCTTGAGGACAGGCATGACTGAAGCTTTCTTT; CDR3: CASSLRTGMTEAFF
V: TRBV19; length: 16; J: TRBJ1-5; size: .; D: .; DNA: TGTGCCAGTAGTATAGGGCAGGGTTATAGCAATCAGCCCCAGCATTTT; CDR3: CASSIGQGYSNQPQHF
V: TRBV4-3; length: 15; J: TRBJ1-2; size: .; D: .; DNA: TGCGCCAGCAGCCAAGACGGTATAGGGGGTGTTGGCTACACCTTC; CDR3: CASSQDGIGGVGYTF
V: TRBV5-1; length: 12; J: TRBJ1-1; size: .; D: .; DNA: TGCGCCAGCAGCCCGACATGGGGCGAAGCTTTCTTT; CDR3: CASSPTWGEAFF
V: TRBV28; length: 14; J: TRBJ1-4; size: .; D: .; DNA: TGTGCCAGCAGTCTGACAGGCGTTAATGAAAAACTGTTTTTT; CDR3: CASSLTGVNEKLFF
V: TRBV30; length: 13; J: TRBJ1-6; size: .; D: TRBD1; DNA: TGTGCCTGGGACAGGGGTGAGGATTCACCCCTCCACTTT; CDR3: CAWDRGEDSPLHF
V: TRBV6-1; length: 14; J: TRBJ2-7; size: .; D: TRBD2; DNA: TGTGCCAGCTACCGACTAGCGGGAGGGTCAGAGCAGTACTTC; CDR3: CASYRLAGGSEQYF
V: TRBV7-2; length: 18; J: TRBJ2-1; size: .; D: TRBD2; DNA: TGTGCCAGCAGTACAATAGCGGGAGGGCCTAAATCCCTCGGTGAGCAGTTCTTC; CDR3: CASSTIAGGPKSLGEQFF
V: TRBV13; length: 15; J: TRBJ1-2; size: .; D: .; DNA: TGTGCCAGCAGTGACAGCAGGTCCCCCAACTATGGCTACACCTTC; CDR3: CASSDSRSPNYGYTF
V: TRBV7-2; length: 15; J: TRBJ2-2; size: .; D: .; DNA: TGTGCCAGCAGCTTAGAAATGCAGGGAACCGGGGAGCTGTTTTTT; CDR3: CASSLEMQGTGELFF
V: TRBV28; length: 20; J: TRBJ2-6; size: .; D: TRBD2; DNA: TGTGCCAGCAGTTTAGGAGCCCGACTAGCGGGGAACTCTGGGGCCAACGTCCTGACTTTC; CDR3: CASSLGARLAGNSGANVLTF
V: TRBV28; length: 19; J: TRBJ2-3; size: .; D: TRBD1; DNA: TGTGCCAGCAGATCCGGGACAGACATTTTAAAATTCCTCACAGATACGCAGTATTTT; CDR3: CASRSGTDILKFLTDTQYF
V: TRBV5-6; length: 13; J: TRBJ2-7; size: .; D: .; DNA: TGTGCCAGCAGCAAACTAGCCTCCTACGAGCAGTACTTC; CDR3: CASSKLASYEQYF
V: TRBV5-1; length: 16; J: TRBJ2-3; size: .; D: TRBD2; DNA: TGCGCCAGCAGCTTGGCAAGCGGGAGGGTAGGAGATACGCAGTATTTT; CDR3: CASSLASGRVGDTQYF
V: TRBV29-1; length: 14; J: TRBJ2-7; size: .; D: .; DNA: TGCAGCGCTCGGGACTCCCTGAGCTCCTACGAGCAGTACTTC; CDR3: CSARDSLSSYEQYF
V: TRBV5-5; length: 15; J: TRBJ1-2; size: .; D: TRBD1; DNA: TGTGCCAGCAGCTTAGGGACAGGGGTGTTGAATGGCTACACCTTC; CDR3: CASSLGTGVLNGYTF
V: TRBV18; length: 13; J: TRBJ1-1; size: once; D: TRBD1; DNA: TGTGCCAGCTCACCCGGGACAGGGTTTGAAGCTTTCTTT; CDR3: CASSPGTGFEAFF
V: TRBV2; length: 17; J: TRBJ2-3; size: .; D: .; DNA: TGTGCCAGCAGTGGGGCCTTGGGAGTCTCTAGCACAGATACGCAGTATTTT; CDR3: CASSGALGVSSTDTQYF
V: TRBV6-5; length: 15; J: TRBJ2-1; size: .; D: .; DNA: TGTGCCAGCAGTTACTCAGGAGGCTCCTACAATGAGCAGTTCTTC; CDR3: CASSYSGGSYNEQFF
V: TRBV27; length: 17; J: TRBJ2-1; size: .; D: TRBD2; DNA: TGTGCCAGCAGTCCCCACCTGACTAGCGGGAGGATCAATGAGCAGTTCTTC; CDR3: CASSPHLTSGRINEQFF
V: TRBV7-9; length: 15; J: TRBJ2-1; size: .; D: TRBD1; DNA: TGTGCCAGCAGCTTAGCGGGACAGACCTACAATGAGCAGTTCTTC; CDR3: CASSLAGQTYNEQFF
V: TRBV5-1; length: 15; J: TRBJ2-3; size: .; D: .; DNA: TGCGCCAGCAACCCCTTAGGGGTTAGCACAGATACGCAGTATTTT; CDR3: CASNPLGVSTDTQYF
V: TRBV19; length: 15; J: TRBJ1-1; size: .; D: .; DNA: TGTGCCAGTAGTCTCGCAGCCGGGACACCCCGAGAAGCTTTCTTT; CDR3: CASSLAAGTPREAFF
V: TRBV18; length: 12; J: TRBJ2-7; size: .; D: .; DNA: TGTGCCAGCTCACCTAGGAGTTACGAGCAGTACTTC; CDR3: CASSPRSYEQYF
V: TRBV2; length: 11; J: TRBJ2-1; size: .; D: .; DNA: TGTGCCAGCAGCCTCCACAATGAGCAGTTCTTC; CDR3: CASSLHNEQFF
V: TRBV28; length: 16; J: TRBJ2-5; size: .; D: TRBD2; DNA: TGTGCCAGCAGTTTAAGGCCTAGCGGGAGACAAGAGACCCAGTACTTC; CDR3: CASSLRPSGRQETQYF
V: TRBV5-1; length: 15; J: TRBJ2-3; size: .; D: .; DNA: TGCGCCAGCAGCTTGCAAGCGGAGATACCGAATACGCAGTATTTT; CDR3: CASSLQAEIPNTQYF
V: TRBV7-9; length: 18; J: TRBJ2-3; size: .; D: TRBD2; DNA: TGTGCCAGCAGCCCACTCTGGGTGCTAGCGGGGAACACAGATACGCAGTATTTT; CDR3: CASSPLWVLAGNTDTQYF
V: TRBV11-2; length: 16; J: TRBJ1-2; size: .; D: .; DNA: TGTGCCAGCAGCTTAATATCGCCAGGGATTTCCTATGGCTACACCTTC; CDR3: CASSLISPGISYGYTF
V: TRBV27; length: 14; J: TRBJ1-2; size: .; D: .; DNA: TGTGCCAGCAGCGCCAGGGGTCCCTACTATGGCTACACCTTC; CDR3: CASSARGPYYGYTF
V: TRBV7-6; length: 15; J: TRBJ1-1; size: .; D: .; DNA: TGTGCCAGCAGCTTAGTTAATACGGGGAACACTGAAGCTTTCTTT; CDR3: CASSLVNTGNTEAFF
V: TRBV21-1; length: 14; J: TRBJ1-2; size: .; D: .; DNA: TGTGCCAGCAGCAAAAAGAACAGGGGAAATGGCTACACCTTC; CDR3: CASSKKNRGNGYTF
V: TRBV7-6; length: 19; J: TRBJ2-1; size: .; D: TRBD2; DNA: TGTGCCAGCAGCCGAGTGGTAGCGGGAGGGCCAATTCGCCACAATGAGCAGTTCTTC; CDR3: CASSRVVAGGPIRHNEQFF
V: TRBV28; length: 13; J: TRBJ1-1; size: few; D: TRBD1; DNA: TGTGCCAGCGAGGGACAGATGAACACTGAAGCTTTCTTT; CDR3: CASEGQMNTEAFF
V: TRBV2; length: 18; J: TRBJ2-4; size: .; D: TRBD2; DNA: TGTGCCAGCAGTATCCTCGCGGGAGGGGGGGCAGCCAAAAACATTCAGTACTTC; CDR3: CASSILAGGGAAKNIQYF
V: TRBV5-1; length: 16; J: TRBJ2-5; size: .; D: .; DNA: TGCGCCAGCAGCTTGGGGTCATCGGTCTCGGGGGAGACCCAGTACTTC; CDR3: CASSLGSSVSGETQYF
V: TRBV5-4; length: 14; J: TRBJ1-2; size: .; D: .; DNA: TGTGCCAGCAGCCCCGAGCTCTCTAACTATGGCTACACCTTC; CDR3: CASSPELSNYGYTF
V: TRBV29-1; length: 14; J: TRBJ2-1; size: .; D: TRBD2; DNA: TGCAGCGTTGGGACTAGCGGGAGGTTTAATGAGCAGTTCTTC; CDR3: CSVGTSGRFNEQFF
V: TRBV11-2; length: 16; J: TRBJ2-1; size: .; D: .; DNA: TGTGCCAGCAGCGCTAGCTGGGGTGATGGGTACAATGAGCAGTTCTTC; CDR3: CASSASWGDGYNEQFF
V: TRBV15; length: 15; J: TRBJ1-2; size: .; D: .; DNA: TGTGCCACCAGCGCCCGGGACAAATTCAACTATGGCTACACCTTC; CDR3: CATSARDKFNYGYTF
V: TRBV6-6; length: 14; J: TRBJ2-7; size: .; D: .; DNA: TGTGCCAGCAAGGCCAGGGGCTTAAGGTTTGAGCAGTACTTC; CDR3: CASKARGLRFEQYF
V: TRBV9; length: 15; J: TRBJ2-1; size: .; D: .; DNA: TGTGCCAGCAGCGTAGTGGGCGGAGGTACCGGTGAGCAGTTCTTC; CDR3: CASSVVGGGTGEQFF